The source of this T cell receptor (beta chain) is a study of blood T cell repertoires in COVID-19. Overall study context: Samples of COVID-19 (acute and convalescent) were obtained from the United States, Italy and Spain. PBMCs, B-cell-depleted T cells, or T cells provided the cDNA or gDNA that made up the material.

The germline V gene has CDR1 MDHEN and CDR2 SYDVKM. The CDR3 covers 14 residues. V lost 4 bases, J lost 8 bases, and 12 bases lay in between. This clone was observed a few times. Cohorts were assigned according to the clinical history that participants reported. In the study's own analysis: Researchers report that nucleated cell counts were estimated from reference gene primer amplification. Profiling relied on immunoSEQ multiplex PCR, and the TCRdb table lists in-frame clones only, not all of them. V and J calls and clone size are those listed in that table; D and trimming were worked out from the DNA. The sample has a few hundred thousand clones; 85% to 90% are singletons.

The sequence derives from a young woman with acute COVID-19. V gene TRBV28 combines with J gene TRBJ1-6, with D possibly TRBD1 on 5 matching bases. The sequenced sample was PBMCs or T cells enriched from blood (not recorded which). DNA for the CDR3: TGTGCCAGCAGTTCCCCCCCGGGGGATTCACCCCTCCACTTT. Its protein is CASSSPPGDSPLHF.